Each of the 5 T cell receptor beta chains below was sequenced from the same sample in a study of blood T cells in healthy people across ages. PCR was performed a second time for roughly 7 to 11 cycles using a sample-barcoded 5' primer and a J-beta primer mix. MiXCR, applied by TCRdb to the 5' RACE reads, yields one record per CDR3 protein. The sample includes about 930,000 distinct CDR3 sequences, about 27% of them seen just once. This sample also belongs to another study, concerning T cells of mothers and their children.

Source material: blood. These receptors all come from a woman aged 40 to 49 in good health.

This clonotype was seen many times. The chain carries TRBV12-3 or TRBV12-4 and TRBJ1-2, with D tentatively TRBD1 (5 bases). The length of the CDR3 is 15 residues. Trimming cost V 3 bases and J 6 bases, with 17 bases left between them. This CDR3 is CASSFVLAGQDGYTF. The CDR3 DNA is TGTGCCAGCAGTTTTGTATTGGCAGGGCAAGATGGCTACACCTTC.

With regard to this clonotype: With a much larger clone just one base away, this may be a read error. The gene calls are TRBV11-2 and TRBJ2-5; D is unresolved. CDR1 SGHAT and CDR2 FQNNGV come from the germline V gene. The CDR3 spans 14 residues. V lost 4 bases to trimming and J lost 5 bases, with 14 bases between them. The CDR3 reads CASSCDSRWETQYF. The CDR3 DNA reads as TGTGCCAGCAGCTGTGACTCTCGTTGGGAGACCCAGTACTTC.

The rearrangement links TRBV24-1 to TRBJ2-5; D perhaps matches TRBD2 (6 bases). Trimming stripped 10 bases from V and 11 bases from J, with 22 bases between. From germline, CDR1 is KGHDR and CDR2 SFDVKD. This CDR3 is 13 amino acids long. As DNA, the CDR3 is TGTGCCACAACATGGGGGGATTGCAAGCAGCAGTACTTC. Translation: CATTWGDCKQQYF.

The rearrangement links TRBV4-3 to TRBJ1-4; tentatively, D is TRBD1 (6 bases). V was cut by 2 bases and J by 5 bases, with 15 bases left in between. The CDR3 loop spans 16 amino acids. Germline V gene lookup returns CDR1 LGHNA and CDR2 YSLEER. DNA of the CDR3: TGCGCCAGCAGCCAATACCCGGGTGGGGGCAATGAAAAACTGTTTTTT. It translates to CASSQYPGGGNEKLFF.

The V gene is TRBV7-9, the J gene TRBJ1-2; 10 nucleotides align to TRBD1. The CDR3 loop spans 17 amino acids. Germline loops: CDR1 SEHNR, CDR2 FQNEAQ (reference sequence). The V segment lost 5 bases and the J segment 5 bases; nucleotides outside the gene matches: 14. In DNA form, the CDR3 reads TGTGCCAGCAGCCGACCGGGTCGGACAGGGGGAGAATATGGCTACACCTTC. Encoded protein: CASSRPGRTGGEYGYTF.